This TCR beta chain was sequenced for a study of regulatory T cells in long-lasting Graves disease. Study conclusions and caveats: Patients with persistent disease showed a bias toward TRBV28, TRBJ1-2 and TRBJ2-5.

Time point meaning: newly diagnosed GD, antithyroid drugs for less than 3 months. With RNA extracted from PBMCs as input, the TCR library was made. The TCR beta library used iRepertoire HTBI primers with Arm-PCR amplification of CDR3. A single record per CDR3 protein comes from TCRdb applying MiXCR to the multiplex PCR reads. The sample lists some 460,000 distinct CDR3 sequences, roughly 15% occurring once. The germline V and J ends were trimmed by 4 bases and 7 bases, with 19 bases remaining between them. CDR1 and CDR2 (germline): LGHNT, FRNRAP. The CDR3 has 16 amino acids. Ten or more counts support this clonotype. The target antigen is unknown. This same sample was also taken into another study, of T cells in Graves' hyperthyroidism and ophthalmopathy.

The sequence derives from a man aged 35 to 55 with Graves disease. The sequenced sample was peripheral blood mononuclear cells (PBMCs), obtained at new diagnosis, from a patient treated with antithyroid drugs. The chain recombines TRBV12-5 with TRBJ1-4, with D perhaps TRBD1 (6 bases). The CDR3 DNA sequence: TGTGCTAGTGGTTGGATCACAGGGAACGAGGCTGAAAAACTGTTTTTT. Translated: CASGWITGNEAEKLFF.